This T cell receptor (beta chain) was identified during a study of multiple sclerosis patients with progressive multifocal leukoencephalopathy. Study-wide points: Before and during natalizumab, the clones expanded at PML already existed.

Measured with immunoSEQ multiplex PCR; TCRdb has only the in-frame clones, and not every one. The table has approximately 27,000 clones, around 85% seen once. This sample's time point: time of PML onset. Between about 16 and 56 months of natalizumab therapy passed before PML developed in these natalizumab-treated patients. All patients had prior interferon beta, and all PML patients were female. With respect to this clone: Antigen unknown.

V was clipped by 2 bases and J by 7 bases, with 18 bases between them. The CDR3 spans 16 residues. In germline, CDR1 is SNHLY, CDR2 FYNNEI. Sequencing used PBMCs, obtained from a patient treated with natalizumab. The J gene is TRBJ1-5, the V gene TRBV2; weak D call: TRBD1 (6 bases). This TCR came from a woman aged 25-40 years with progressive multifocal leukoencephalopathy. The CDR3 here is CASSESWQGGRQPQHF. DNA for the CDR3: TGTGCCAGCAGTGAAAGTTGGCAAGGGGGACGCCAGCCCCAGCATTTT.